The 15 T cell receptor beta chains presented below share a single source sample, sequenced in a study of control samples from healthy donors and cancer patients. Repertoires were generated with immunoSEQ multiplex PCR, while TCRdb's copy carries only in-frame clones and drops some. The data show about 110,000 clones, approximately 87% seen once. Sequencing was carried out using PBMCs. Receptor source: a woman between 55 and 75 years old with lung cancer.

The V gene is TRBV7-9, the J gene TRBJ2-7; D gene ambiguous. The CDR3 has 14 residues. V lost 4 bases and J lost 4, with 14 bases in between. Germline CDR1 SEHNR, CDR2 FQNEAQ (reference sequence). This chain's CDR3 is CASSSPTDVYEQYF. The CDR3 region has the DNA TGTGCCAGCAGCTCACCTACGGACGTGTACGAGCAGTACTTC.

V usage is TRBV7-3 and J usage is TRBJ2-3, with 7 bases lining up with TRBD2. Germline V gene lookup returns CDR1 SGHTA and CDR2 FQGTGA. The CDR3 runs to 13 residues. Unmatched junction bases numbered 5, after V lost 5 bases and J lost 6 bases. Here the CDR3 reads CASSHTGGDTQYF. DNA of the CDR3: TGTGCCAGCAGCCACACGGGGGGTGATACGCAGTATTTT.

The chain links TRBV11-2 to TRBJ1-4; no clear D. This CDR3 comprises 13 residues. Deletions cut 1 base from V and 5 bases from J, with 5 bases between. In germline, CDR1 is SGHAT, CDR2 FQNNGV. CDR3: CASSLVENEKLFF. In DNA, the CDR3 is TGTGCCAGCAGCTTAGTAGAGAATGAAAAACTGTTTTTT.

The rearrangement uses TRBV19 and TRBJ1-1; TRBD1 aligns across 9 bases. This CDR3 is 16 amino acids long. V lost 3 bases, J lost 0 bases, and 5 bases stayed unmatched. Per germline, CDR1 LNHDA and CDR2 SQIVND (reference sequence). The CDR3 spells CASSIGTGLMNTEAFF. In DNA, the CDR3 is TGTGCCAGTAGTATCGGGACAGGGCTTATGAACACTGAAGCTTTCTTT.

This clone came up once. The V call is TRBV2, the J call TRBJ2-1; 13 bases align to TRBD2. Per the germline V gene, CDR1 is SNHLY and CDR2 is FYNNEI. V shed 9 bases and J 1 base; nucleotides not matched to a gene: 6. The CDR3 totals 16 residues. In nucleotides, the CDR3 is TGTGCCAGAACACAGGGACTAGCGGGATCCTACAATGAGCAGTTCTTC. Translation gives CARTQGLAGSYNEQFF. The full variable domain, its missing parts supplied by reference TRBV2 and TRBJ2-1, is EPEVTQTPSHQVTQMGQEVILRCVPISNHLYFYWYRQILGQKVEFLVSFYNNEISEKSEIFDDQFSVERPDGSNFTLKIRSTKLEDSAMYFCARTQGLAGSYNEQFFGPGTRLTVL.

The rearrangement links TRBV6-6 to TRBJ2-3; D ambiguous. The CDR3 spans 12 residues. Germline-derived CDR1 and CDR2 are MNHNY and SVGAGI (reference sequence). The germline V and J ends were trimmed by 6 bases and 1 base, with 5 bases remaining between them. CDR3 bases: TGTGCCAGCAGGCTAGGCACAGATACGCAGTATTTT. This translates into CASRLGTDTQYF.

This chain joins TRBV5-1 and TRBJ1-3; D uncertain. This CDR3 spans 16 amino acids. Germline V gene sequence: CDR1 SGHRS, CDR2 YFSETQ. V lost 0 bases, J lost 1 base, and 11 bases lay in between. The CDR3 protein is CASSLDRPGSGNTIYF. The CDR3 coding sequence is TGCGCCAGCAGCTTGGACCGACCGGGGTCTGGAAACACCATATATTTT.

The chain joins TRBV11-2 to TRBJ1-2; a weak D match, TRBD1 (6 bases). Germline values: CDR1 SGHAT, CDR2 FQNNGV. This CDR3 has 13 residues. V was clipped by 3 bases and J by 7 bases, with 12 bases between them. For the CDR3, the DNA is TGTGCCAGCAGCTTCCAGGGGAGTGGTGGCTACACCTTC. This encodes CASSFQGSGGYTF.

The rearrangement links TRBV4-3 to TRBJ1-1; TRBD1 matches 8 bases. The CDR3 covers 17 residues. Trimming at V came to 2 bases and at J to 0 bases, leaving 8 bases not matched to a gene. The germline gives CDR1 LGHNA, CDR2 YSLEER. CDR3 in amino acids: CASSQLWTGKVNTEAFF. The DNA for the CDR3 is TGCGCCAGCAGCCAACTTTGGACAGGGAAAGTGAACACTGAAGCTTTCTTT.

The chain joins TRBV19 to TRBJ1-5, with D possibly matching TRBD1 (6 bases). The V gene lost 0 bases and the J gene lost 3 bases, with 18 bases spanning the gap. There are 18 residues in the CDR3. CDR1 and CDR2 (germline): LNHDA, SQIVND (reference sequence). CDR3 sequence: CASSIDRGRSSNNQPQHF. In DNA form, the CDR3 reads TGTGCCAGTAGTATAGATAGGGGGAGAAGTTCGAACAATCAGCCCCAGCATTTT. Full variable domain (remainder filled in from reference TRBV19 and TRBJ1-5): DGGITQSPKYLFRKEGQNVTLSCEQNLNHDAMYWYRQDPGQGLRLIYYSQIVNDFQKGDIAEGYSVSREKKESFPLTVTSAQKNPTAFYLCASSIDRGRSSNNQPQHFGDGTRLSIL.

This clone was seen a handful of times. The chain has TRBV28 and TRBJ1-1; TRBD1 is a possible D gene (5 bases). There are 15 residues in the CDR3. Germline CDR1 MDHEN, CDR2 SYDVKM. V lost 7 bases to trimming and J lost 1 base, with 16 bases between them. The CDR3 coding sequence is TGTGCCAGCAAGGGGTACGGGGCGCAGAACACTGAAGCTTTCTTT. It codes for CASKGYGAQNTEAFF.

The chain couples TRBV6-5 to TRBJ2-7; 7 nucleotides agree with TRBD1. The CDR3 length is 14 residues. The germline CDR1 and CDR2 sequences are MNHEY and SVGAGI. The V segment lost 7 bases and the J segment 3 bases; nucleotides outside the gene matches: 9. CDR3: CASTRTGYVYEQYF. The CDR3, as DNA: TGTGCCAGCACCAGGACAGGATACGTCTACGAGCAGTACTTC.

V gene TRBV19 combines with J gene TRBJ1-4, with 7 bases that match TRBD1. The CDR3 runs to 14 residues. CDR1 is LNHDA and CDR2 is SQIVND in the germline V gene (reference sequence). Losses at the gene ends were 6 bases for V and 3 bases for J; bases not matched to a gene: 4. The CDR3: CASSLGTANEKLFF. In DNA form, the CDR3 reads TGTGCCAGTAGCCTCGGGACAGCTAATGAAAAACTGTTTTTT.

In its sample, this clone was seen once. The V gene is TRBV18, the J gene TRBJ1-1; no reliable D call. V lost 2 bases and J 5 bases, leaving 6 bases between the germline ends. The CDR3 sequence is 12 residues long. CDR1 is KGHSH, CDR2 LQKENI, per germline. The CDR3 sequence is CASSPGRTEAFF. DNA of the CDR3: TGTGCCAGCTCACCAGGCAGAACTGAAGCTTTCTTT. The full variable domain, rest sourced from reference TRBV18 and TRBJ1-1, is NAGVMQNPRHLVRRRGQEARLRCSPMKGHSHVYWYRQLPEEGLKFMVYLQKENIIDESGMPKERFSAEFPKEGPSILRIQQVVRGDSAAYFCASSPGRTEAFFGQGTRLTVV.

This clone was found once. The chain couples TRBV19 to TRBJ2-5, with D hard to call. Trimming left V 4 bases short and J 5 bases short, with 11 bases between. CDR1 is LNHDA and CDR2 is SQIVND in the germline V gene (reference sequence). The CDR3 contains 13 residues. The CDR3 DNA reads as TGTGCCAGTAGTAATCGGGTTGGGGAGACCCAGTACTTC. The encoded protein is CASSNRVGETQYF.